This T cell receptor (beta chain) came from a study of shared clonotypes between healthy human individuals. Overall study context: The plates for each donor numbered three CD4 naive, three CD4 memory, two CD8 naive and one CD8 memory. Points from the study as a whole: In four donors, around 5.5% of naive CD4 clonotypes appeared in common.

The CDR3 runs 15 residues. Germline trimming cut 0 bases from V and 6 bases from J; bases unmatched to any gene: 6. Germline V gene lookup returns CDR1 MGHRA and CDR2 YSYEKL. For this clone: Its target is not known.

Naive CD8 populations comprised CD45RO-negative cells positively selected for CCR7, excluding terminally differentiated effector memory CD45RA+ cells. DNA at approximately 200 ng, tens of thousands of T cell genomes, went into sorted-subset replicate PCRs. Produced via immunoSEQ multiplex PCR; TCRdb's table is partial and in-frame only. The sample includes about 600,000 clones, 95% to 98% of them seen just once. The TCR originated in a man aged 30-40 years in good health. Specimen: naive CD8+ T cells sorted from blood. The chain employs TRBV4-1 and TRBJ2-7, with 9 bases matching TRBD1. The CDR3 loop is CASSQDPGQGVEQYF. CDR3 nucleotides: TGCGCCAGCAGCCAAGATCCGGGACAGGGTGTCGAGCAGTACTTC.